The 22 T cell receptor beta chains listed next were all sequenced from one sample in a study of early T cells in non-severe SARS-CoV-2 infection listed by TCRdb under 2021. Libraries were built with 5' RACE. TCRdb shows the sequencer as NextSeq 500. Starting from the raw public reads, TCRdb applied fastp trimming at Q25, assembled clones with MiXCR and retained in-frame beta chains. Rows merge per CDR3 protein into single entries with the most common DNA and genes. The sample contains tens of thousands of distinct CDR3 sequences, 4% to 5.5% of them found a single time. Around 20% of the sample rests with the top ten. The source material was whole blood. The receptors come from an adult who was a healthcare worker with PCR-confirmed SARS-CoV-2 infection or an uninfected control (not recorded which).

There are many counts of this clonotype. This chain joins TRBV12-3 or TRBV12-4 and TRBJ2-5; a possible D gene is TRBD1 (6 bases). The CDR3 spans 14 residues. Trimming took 6 bases from V and 0 from J, leaving 11 bases between them. The CDR3 region is CASSPDRNQETQYF. The CDR3 bases are TGTGCCAGCAGCCCGGACAGAAACCAAGAGACCCAGTACTTC.

The chain joins TRBV19 to TRBJ1-1; D remains ambiguous. The CDR3 spans 10 residues. Looked up from germline, CDR1 is LNHDA and CDR2 is SQIVND (reference sequence). V lost 7 bases, J lost 14 bases, and 14 bases lay in between. Written as DNA, the CDR3 is TGTGCCAGTACCCTTGGAGAAACCTTCTTT. Translating it yields CASTLGETFF.

This clonotype was seen ten or more times. V is TRBV9 and J is TRBJ2-7; no definite D call. CDR3 length equals 15 residues. V lost 0 bases and J lost 2, with 12 bases in between. Germline V gene sequence: CDR1 SGDLS, CDR2 YYNGEE. The CDR3 DNA reads as TGTGCCAGCAGCGTAGATGGAGACGGAGCCTACGAGCAGTACTTC. Translated: CASSVDGDGAYEQYF.

This clonotype was seen at least ten times. The chain recombines TRBV7-9 with TRBJ2-7; TRBD1 agrees at 9 bases. This CDR3 spans 18 amino acids. The germline gives CDR1 SEHNR, CDR2 FQNEAQ (reference sequence). J lost 0 bases, V lost 5 bases, and 14 bases had no gene match. The DNA of the CDR3 is TGTGCCAGCAGCCCAACAGGGGGCCCCTCAATCTTCTCCTACGAGCAGTACTTC. This codes for CASSPTGGPSIFSYEQYF.

This clonotype has a count of ten or more. V usage is TRBV18 and J usage is TRBJ2-6; no definite D call. The V end lost 6 bases, the J end lost 3 bases, and 9 bases lay between the germline ends. Germline V gives CDR1 KGHSH, CDR2 LQKENI. The CDR3 has 14 residues. In DNA, the CDR3 is TGTGCCAGCTCCCCTGTGGGTGGGGCCAACGTCCTGACTTTC. It translates to CASSPVGGANVLTF.

This clonotype was counted at least ten times. CDR3 residues: CASSPTGGGKNIQYF. In DNA form, the CDR3 reads TGTGCCAGCAGTCCAACAGGCGGGGGGAAAAACATTCAGTACTTC. The rearrangement joins TRBV28 to TRBJ2-4; 8 nucleotides agree with TRBD2. J lost 4 bases, V lost 5 bases, and 7 bases had no gene match. Germline V gene data show CDR1 as MDHEN and CDR2 as SYDVKM. This CDR3 spans 15 amino acids.

In this sample, this clonotype is medium-sized. At one end, the junction sequence differs from germline, possibly due to a read error. The V and J genes are TRBV7-3 and TRBJ2-1, with 7 bases identical to TRBD2. The CDR3 has 13 residues. The germline V gene has CDR1 SGHTA and CDR2 FQGTGA. CDR3 amino acids: CASSLIDSGTTFF. The CDR3 DNA sequence: TGTGCCAGCAGCCTGATAGACTCCGGGACTACCTTTTTC.

This clonotype was recorded at least ten times. The chain links TRBV20-1 to TRBJ1-1, with 9 bases lining up with TRBD1. The CDR3 sequence is 14 residues long. Germline lookup yields CDR1 DFQATT and CDR2 SNEGSKA (reference sequence). V was pared by 2 bases and J by 3 bases, with 4 bases of the junction left unmatched. CDR3 coding DNA: TGCAGTGCTAGAAAGACAGGGGGGGACACTGAAGCTTTCTTT. It specifies CSARKTGGDTEAFF.

This clonotype was observed at least ten times. The J gene is TRBJ1-2, the V gene TRBV6-1, with TRBD1 matching over 7 bases. The CDR3 contains 18 residues. Germline CDR1 is MNHNS and CDR2 is SASEGT. The trim removed 0 bases at V and 4 bases at J, leaving 14 bases unmatched. The DNA of the CDR3 is TGTGCCAGCAGTGAAGCTGGGGTGAGGACAGGACAACGCTATGGCTACACCTTC. The encoded protein is CASSEAGVRTGQRYGYTF.

The rearrangement uses TRBV20-1 and TRBJ2-2, with 7 bases matching TRBD2. The CDR3 runs 14 residues. Germline V gene lookup returns CDR1 DFQATT and CDR2 SNEGSKA (reference sequence). Trimming cost V 3 bases and J 7 bases; bases outside gene matches: 8. This CDR3 is CSARAGDVGGELFF. The DNA of the CDR3 is TGCAGTGCTAGGGCGGGAGACGTCGGCGGGGAGCTGTTTTTT.

In this sample, this clonotype turned up many times. This chain joins TRBV28 and TRBJ1-5, with 7 positions matching TRBD1. Germline V lookup: CDR1 MDHEN, CDR2 SYDVKM. J gave up 7 bases and V 0 bases, and 12 bases lay outside the gene matches. The CDR3 spans 17 residues. The CDR3 spells CASSLWVVGQGEQPQHF. The CDR3, as DNA: TGTGCCAGCAGTTTATGGGTCGTGGGGCAGGGGGAGCAGCCCCAGCATTTT.

This clonotype was observed a few times. The chain employs TRBV12-3 or TRBV12-4 and TRBJ2-5; 8 bases align to TRBD1. After removal of 6 bases from V and 8 bases from J, the junction contained 11 bases not matched to a gene. The CDR3 runs 14 residues. CDR3 in DNA: TGTGCCAGCAGCCCTCGCCGACAGGGGTACACCCAGTACTTC. Encoded protein: CASSPRRQGYTQYF.

The chain uses TRBV5-1 and TRBJ2-7; D uncertain. Trimming cost V 0 bases and J 6 bases, with 10 bases left between them. The germline CDR1 and CDR2 sequences are SGHRS and YFSETQ. The CDR3 spans 13 residues. This CDR3 is CASSLAESSEQYF. Written as DNA, the CDR3 is TGCGCCAGCAGCTTGGCCGAGTCCAGCGAGCAGTACTTC.

This clonotype showed up many times. The rearrangement joins TRBV20-1 to TRBJ2-5; TRBD2 matches at 16 bases. The CDR3 length is 16 residues. The J segment lost 4 bases and the V segment lost 6 bases, leaving 8 bases of the junction unmatched. Germline CDR1 and CDR2: DFQATT and SNEGSKA (reference sequence). Here the CDR3 DNA reads TGCAGTGCCAAAGGGACTAGCGGGAGGGCCTCAGAGACCCAGTACTTC. It yields the protein CSAKGTSGRASETQYF.

As DNA, the CDR3 is TGTGCCAGCAGCCGGGGGACTACACACAATGAGCAGTTCTTC. This encodes CASSRGTTHNEQFF. V and J are TRBV7-2 and TRBJ2-1; 7 positions match TRBD2. The CDR3 runs to 14 residues. The germline V gene has CDR1 SGHTA and CDR2 FQGNSA. The V segment lost 5 bases and the J segment 5 bases; nucleotides outside the gene matches: 6.

There are many counts of this clonotype. The gene calls are TRBV6-4 and TRBJ2-3, with 10 nucleotides matching TRBD1. CDR3 size: 14 residues. CDR1 and CDR2 from the germline V gene are MRHNA and SNTAGT. With 4 bases clipped from V and 5 bases from J, the junction kept 3 bases outside the gene matches. DNA of the CDR3: TGTGCCAGCAGTGTCGGACAGGGGGGAGATACGCAGTATTTT. Encoded protein: CASSVGQGGDTQYF.

In this sample, this clonotype turned up a few times. The chain recombines TRBV20-1 with TRBJ1-1, with 8 bases identical to TRBD1. Germline CDR1 reads DFQATT; CDR2 reads SNEGSKA (reference sequence). The CDR3 has 17 residues. With 0 bases clipped from V and 1 base from J, the junction kept 10 bases outside the gene matches. For the CDR3, the DNA is TGCAGTGCTAGAGATCTGGGCAGGGGGCTTGGGAACACTGAAGCTTTCTTT. It yields the protein CSARDLGRGLGNTEAFF.

Many counts were recorded for this clonotype. The chain employs TRBV7-2 and TRBJ2-1; TRBD2 agrees at 12 bases. This CDR3 contains 14 residues. In germline, CDR1 is SGHTA, CDR2 FQGNSA. The junction had 5 bases not matched to a gene; V was cut back by 8 bases and J by 6 bases. The chain's CDR3 is CASERLAGVNEQFF. The CDR3 DNA sequence: TGTGCCAGCGAGAGACTAGCGGGAGTCAATGAGCAGTTCTTC. Full variable domain (remainder filled in from reference TRBV7-2 and TRBJ2-1): GAGVSQSPSNKVTEKGKDVELRCDPISGHTALYWYRQSLGQGLEFLIYFQGNSAPDKSGLPSDRFSAERTGGSVSTLTIQRTQQEDSAVYLCASERLAGVNEQFFGPGTRLTVL.

At least ten counts were recorded for this clonotype. The V gene is TRBV4-1, the J gene TRBJ1-2, with D possibly matching TRBD1 (6 bases). Germline V gene lookup returns CDR1 MGHRA and CDR2 YSYEKL. Trimming took 0 bases from V and 7 from J, leaving 15 bases between them. The CDR3 is made up of 15 amino acids. CDR3 nucleotides: TGCGCCAGCAGCCAAGAATTTCGAGGGGGGTTTGGCTACACCTTC. This codes for CASSQEFRGGFGYTF.

There are many counts of this clonotype. The J gene is TRBJ2-7, the V gene TRBV5-1; the D gene is possibly TRBD1 (5 bases). This CDR3 region has 14 residues. Germline V gene data show CDR1 as SGHRS and CDR2 as YFSETQ. V lost 0 bases to trimming and J lost 2 bases, with 9 bases between them. CDR3 in amino acids: CASSLDQGPYEQYF. Here the CDR3 DNA reads TGCGCCAGCAGCTTGGATCAGGGTCCCTACGAGCAGTACTTC.

This clonotype was counted at least ten times. The genes are TRBV5-4 and TRBJ2-7, with 8 bases fitting TRBD2. CDR3 length: 14 residues. V dropped 4 bases and J dropped 1; count of bases not matched to a gene: 4. Germline V gives CDR1 SGHNT, CDR2 YYREEE (reference sequence). The CDR3 coding sequence is TGTGCCAGCAGCAAACGCGGGAGGTCCTACGAGCAGTACTTC. Protein sequence: CASSKRGRSYEQYF.

This clonotype appeared many times. The chain has TRBV5-1 and TRBJ2-2; D tentatively fits TRBD1 or TRBD2 (7 bases each). The length of the CDR3 is 14 residues. V gave up 4 bases and J gave up 4 bases, with 11 bases separating them. Germline CDR1 and CDR2: SGHRS and YFSETQ. The chain's CDR3 is CASSQGGSTGELFF. Here the CDR3 DNA reads TGCGCCAGCAGCCAGGGGGGGAGCACCGGGGAGCTGTTTTTT.